These 29 T cell receptor beta chains share one sample of origin, sequenced in a study of identical twins. TCRdb reprocessed the 5' RACE reads via MiXCR and lists one record per CDR3 protein. The table includes approximately 230,000 distinct CDR3 sequences, roughly 13% detected once. The sequenced sample consisted of memory (CD45RO+) T cells sorted from blood. The receptors were sampled from a woman aged 18 to 35 in good health.

The chain combines TRBV20-1 with TRBJ2-1, with 10 bases fitting TRBD2. V shed 5 bases, J shed 10 bases, and the junction held 14 bases outside the gene matches. Germline CDR1 DFQATT, CDR2 SNEGSKA (reference sequence). The CDR3 is made up of 15 amino acids. CDR3 amino acids: CSAPRASGGGVEQFF. CDR3 bases: TGCAGTGCTCCAAGGGCTAGCGGGGGAGGAGTAGAGCAGTTCTTC.

In its sample, this clonotype was seen a few times. This chain uses TRBV11-3 with TRBJ2-7, with a possible D match to TRBD1 (5 bases). V was cut by 5 bases and J by 0 bases, with 14 bases left in between. The CDR3 is 15 amino acids. Germline V gene data show CDR1 as SGHNT and CDR2 as YENEEA. The DNA for the CDR3 is TGTGCCAGCAGCCGGTCAGGGTTGAGCTCCTACGAGCAGTACTTC. Amino acids: CASSRSGLSSYEQYF.

The V gene is TRBV29-1, the J gene TRBJ2-7; D not certain. Germline-derived CDR1 and CDR2 are SQVTM and ANQGSEA. The CDR3 covers 11 residues. The V end lost 4 bases, the J end lost 6 bases, and 10 bases lay between the germline ends. The CDR3 loop reads CSVVVWAEQYF. The CDR3, as DNA: TGCAGCGTTGTAGTGTGGGCCGAGCAGTACTTC.

This clonotype has a handful of counts. This rearrangement joins TRBV3-1 to TRBJ2-3, with D perhaps TRBD1 (5 bases). The CDR3 totals 13 residues. Germline V gives CDR1 LGHDT, CDR2 YNNKEL (reference sequence). The V and J ends lost 7 bases and 3 bases respectively, with 11 bases between them. The CDR3 is CASNNRQTDTQYF. In DNA form, the CDR3 reads TGTGCCAGCAATAACAGACAGACAGATACGCAGTATTTT.

This clonotype was counted a few times. The chain uses TRBV9 and TRBJ1-1; TRBD1 is a possible D gene (5 bases). V was pared by 4 bases and J by 8 bases, with 21 bases between. Germline CDR1 reads SGDLS; CDR2 reads YYNGEE. The CDR3 extends over 15 amino acids. The CDR3 DNA reads TGTGCCAGCAGCCCAGCTTCGGGGGGGAACAGGGAAGCTTTCTTT. Translating it yields CASSPASGGNREAFF.

Only a few counts were recorded for this clonotype. The CDR3 DNA reads TGTGCCAGCAGAAGCCCCGGGACAGCTGGCACTGAAGCTTTCTTT. This codes for CASRSPGTAGTEAFF. The chain couples TRBV25-1 to TRBJ1-1; 7 bases are shared with TRBD1. V was clipped by 6 bases and J by 4 bases; unmatched bases: 11. This CDR3 is 15 amino acids long. Germline V lookup: CDR1 MGHDK, CDR2 SYGVNS.

This clonotype was picked up many times. The chain couples TRBV5-1 to TRBJ2-7; 7 nucleotides align to TRBD2. CDR3 length: 16 amino acids. Unmatched junction bases numbered 17, after V lost 4 bases and J lost 7 bases. CDR1 SGHRS and CDR2 YFSETQ come from the germline V gene. The CDR3 DNA is TGCGCCAGCAGCCCCAGTAAGCGGGAAACGGTACGGGAGCAGTACTTC. Its protein product is CASSPSKRETVREQYF.

This clonotype was observed once. The rearrangement joins TRBV7-2 to TRBJ2-3; the D call may be TRBD1 or TRBD2 (6 bases each). V was clipped by 4 bases and J by 8 bases, with 7 bases between them. The germline gives CDR1 SGHTA, CDR2 FQGNSA. This CDR3 has 11 amino acids. This CDR3 is CASSWGATQYF. Here the CDR3 DNA reads TGTGCCAGCAGCTGGGGGGCTACGCAGTATTTT.

This clonotype has only a few counts. The V gene is TRBV7-9, the J gene TRBJ2-1; D uncertain. Trimming cost V 0 bases and J 2 bases, with 14 bases left between them. CDR1 and CDR2 from the germline V gene are SEHNR and FQNEAQ (reference sequence). There are 17 residues in the CDR3. CDR3 protein: CASSLAPPGRPYNEQFF. CDR3 nucleotides: TGTGCCAGCAGCTTAGCACCTCCGGGCAGACCCTACAATGAGCAGTTCTTC.

This clonotype occurred a few times. The V gene is TRBV3-1, the J gene TRBJ1-1; 10 bases match TRBD1. The CDR3 is 15 residues long. Germline V gene lookup returns CDR1 LGHDT and CDR2 YNNKEL (reference sequence). Losses at the gene ends were 9 bases for V and 4 bases for J; bases not matched to a gene: 11. The CDR3 here is CARSRTGQGSTEAFF. CDR3 nucleotides: TGTGCCAGGTCTAGAACGGGACAGGGGAGCACTGAAGCTTTCTTT.

This clonotype was counted a few times. The CDR3 DNA reads as TGTGCCATCAGTGAGTCCCAGGCAACTAATTCACCCCTCCACTTT. Translated, it gives CAISESQATNSPLHF. The chain links TRBV10-3 to TRBJ1-6; D ambiguous. Germline V gene data show CDR1 as ENHRY and CDR2 as SYGVKD. This CDR3 has 15 amino acids. Between the trimmed V and J ends, which lost 0 bases and 6 bases, there was a span of 9 bases.

This clonotype was observed a few times. V gene TRBV2 combines with J gene TRBJ2-1; possibly TRBD2 for D (7 bases). This CDR3 contains 15 residues. Germline V gene data show CDR1 as SNHLY and CDR2 as FYNNEI. V lost 2 bases and J lost 2, with 10 bases in between. In nucleotides, the CDR3 is TGTGCCAGCAGTGAATCGGGGGGCGCCTACAATGAGCAGTTCTTC. This gives the protein CASSESGGAYNEQFF.

The genes are TRBV27 and TRBJ2-3; D might be TRBD2 (6 bases). Germline V gene data show CDR1 as MNHEY and CDR2 as SMNVEV (reference sequence). The CDR3 is 16 amino acids. Trimming removed 0 bases at V and 0 bases at J, with 10 bases between. CDR3 in DNA: TGTGCCAGCAGTTTATCGTGGACTATTAGCACAGATACGCAGTATTTT. This codes for CASSLSWTISTDTQYF.

This clonotype was seen more than once but under ten times. V is TRBV20-1 and J is TRBJ2-7; perhaps D is TRBD1 or TRBD2 (6 bases each). CDR3 size: 13 residues. V lost 6 bases and J 7 bases, leaving 19 bases between the germline ends. Per germline, CDR1 DFQATT and CDR2 SNEGSKA (reference sequence). CDR3 nucleotide sequence: TGCAGTGCACGTTACGGGGGCCGTGGGGAGCAGTACTTC. It is translated as CSARYGGRGEQYF.

In this sample, this clonotype turned up a few times. The V and J genes are TRBV6-1 and TRBJ1-2, with a possible D match to TRBD1 (6 bases). The CDR3 has 13 residues. Germline CDR1 is MNHNS and CDR2 is SASEGT. Trimming removed 7 bases from V and 13 bases from J, with 22 bases in between. CDR3: CASKGGGFKYSTF. The CDR3 coding sequence is TGTGCCAGCAAAGGGGGAGGATTCAAGTATAGCACCTTC.

A few counts support this clonotype. This chain links TRBV20-1 with TRBJ2-3; 7 bases map to TRBD2. The V segment lost 6 bases and the J segment 1 base; nucleotides outside the gene matches: 7. CDR3 size: 14 residues. Germline assignment: CDR1 DFQATT and CDR2 SNEGSKA (reference sequence). CDR3 in amino acids: CSAEGLLRTDTQYF. The CDR3 nucleotides are TGCAGTGCCGAGGGACTACTCCGCACAGATACGCAGTATTTT.

This clonotype was picked up one time. This sequence joins TRBV6-2 or TRBV6-3 and TRBJ2-3; D possibly corresponds to TRBD2 (5 bases). This CDR3 is built from 12 residues. The germline CDR1 and CDR2 sequences are MNHEY and SVGEGT. Deletions cut 2 bases from V and 14 bases from J, with 14 bases between. CDR3 loop: CASSYPEIGRYF. The CDR3 nucleotides read TGTGCCAGCAGTTACCCGGAAATAGGGAGGTATTTT.

This clonotype was picked up a small number of times. The chain has TRBV6-1 and TRBJ2-3, with D possibly being TRBD2 (5 bases). Trimming took 1 base from V and 4 from J, leaving 9 bases between them. The CDR3 totals 14 residues. Germline CDR1 reads MNHNS; CDR2 reads SASEGT. The CDR3 spells CASSEGSSADTQYF. CDR3 in DNA: TGTGCCAGCAGTGAAGGCAGTAGCGCAGATACGCAGTATTTT.

This clonotype has just a few counts. The V and J genes are TRBV4-3 and TRBJ2-1; TRBD2 agrees at 13 bases. The CDR3 is 16 amino acids. The V gene end was trimmed by 4 bases and the J gene end by 8 bases; junction bases not matched to a gene: 8. Germline-derived CDR1 and CDR2 are LGHNA and YSLEER. CDR3 DNA: TGCGCCAGCAGCCGGAACAGACTAGCGGGAGGCGATGAGCAGTTCTTC. It specifies CASSRNRLAGGDEQFF.

The chain joins TRBV5-1 to TRBJ2-3, with 9 bases aligning to TRBD2. Unmatched junction bases numbered 8, after V lost 4 bases and J lost 2 bases. This CDR3 comprises 16 residues. CDR1 and CDR2 (germline): SGHRS, YFSETQ. CDR3 region: CASSLGLAGTTDTQYF. The CDR3 DNA sequence: TGCGCCAGCAGCCTTGGTCTAGCGGGAACCACAGATACGCAGTATTTT. Together with reference TRBV5-1 and TRBJ2-3, the CDR3 gives the full variable domain: KAGVTQTPRYLIKTRGQQVTLSCSPISGHRSVSWYQQTPGQGLQFLFEYFSETQRNKGNFPGRFSGRQFSNSRSEMNVSTLELGDSALYLCASSLGLAGTTDTQYFGPGTRLTVL.

This clonotype was counted a few times. This sequence joins TRBV19 and TRBJ1-4; D unresolved. The ends were cut back, 7 bases at V and 8 bases at J, with 14 bases in the middle. This CDR3 spans 13 amino acids. Per germline, CDR1 LNHDA and CDR2 SQIVND (reference sequence). DNA of the CDR3: TGTGCCAGTACTGGAGCCTTCGGGGAAAAACTGTTTTTT. Translation gives CASTGAFGEKLFF.

This clonotype was detected ten times or more. V and J are TRBV29-1 and TRBJ1-2, with D perhaps TRBD1 (6 bases). There are 13 residues in the CDR3. The germline CDR1 and CDR2 sequences are SQVTM and ANQGSEA. V gave up 4 bases and J gave up 6 bases, with 15 bases separating them. The chain's CDR3 is CSVGQVGGNGYTF. The CDR3 DNA reads TGCAGCGTTGGACAGGTCGGGGGGAATGGCTACACCTTC.

This rearrangement joins TRBV7-2 to TRBJ1-6; the D gene is possibly TRBD1 (6 bases). CDR3 length: 15 amino acids. V lost 4 bases and J lost 7, with 14 bases in between. Germline values: CDR1 SGHTA, CDR2 FQGNSA. CDR3 residues: CASSSYRVMNSPLHF. DNA for the CDR3: TGTGCCAGCAGCTCGTACAGGGTGATGAATTCACCCCTCCACTTT.

The rearrangement uses TRBV3-1 and TRBJ1-2, with TRBD1 matching over 7 bases. The length of the CDR3 is 13 residues. V lost 4 bases to trimming and J lost 7 bases; unmatched junction nucleotides: 6. Germline CDR1 is LGHDT and CDR2 is YNNKEL (reference sequence). Here the CDR3 reads CASSRGGASGYTF. The CDR3 DNA follows: TGTGCCAGCAGCCGAGGGGGCGCTTCTGGCTACACCTTC.

This clonotype appeared a few times. This sequence joins TRBV4-3 and TRBJ2-5; D may be TRBD2 (6 bases). The CDR3 runs to 15 residues. The V gene's germline CDR1 is LGHNA and CDR2 YSLEER. V shed 0 bases and J shed 7 bases, with 15 bases lying between them. The CDR3 spells CASSQDSTPGATQYF. CDR3 sequence (DNA): TGCGCCAGCAGCCAAGACTCAACTCCGGGAGCGACCCAGTACTTC.

The genes are TRBV12-5 and TRBJ1-4, with 7 bases identical to TRBD1. V was clipped by 1 base and J by 7 bases; unmatched bases: 6. CDR3 size: 15 residues. Germline V CDR1 and CDR2: LGHNT, FRNRAP. The DNA for the CDR3 is TGTGCTAGTGGTTTGGGAACAGGGGTCGGTGAAAAACTGTTTTTT. This encodes CASGLGTGVGEKLFF.

In this sample, this clonotype turned up many times. The chain carries TRBV6-2 or TRBV6-3 and TRBJ2-6, with D unresolved. The V end was cut by 10 bases, the J end by 0 bases, with 1 base between. This CDR3 region has 11 residues. Germline CDR1 reads MNHEY; CDR2 reads SVGEGT. In nucleotides, the CDR3 is TGTGCCATCTCTGGGGCCAACGTCCTGACTTTC. Protein product: CAISGANVLTF.

The chain recombines TRBV29-1 with TRBJ2-2; D gene ambiguous. Germline V gene lookup returns CDR1 SQVTM and CDR2 ANQGSEA. This CDR3 has 14 residues. Trimming removed 6 bases from V and 3 bases from J, with 14 bases in between. Here the CDR3 reads CSVRPQFDTGELFF. The DNA of the CDR3 is TGCAGCGTACGGCCGCAGTTTGACACCGGGGAGCTGTTTTTT.

The chain couples TRBV5-1 to TRBJ2-7; 7 bases fit TRBD1. Germline assignment: CDR1 SGHRS and CDR2 YFSETQ. J gave up 3 bases and V 4 bases, and 10 bases lay outside the gene matches. The CDR3 contains 15 residues. The chain's CDR3 is CASSSTGTAVYEQYF. In nucleotides, the CDR3 is TGCGCCAGCAGCAGTACCGGGACAGCCGTCTACGAGCAGTACTTC.